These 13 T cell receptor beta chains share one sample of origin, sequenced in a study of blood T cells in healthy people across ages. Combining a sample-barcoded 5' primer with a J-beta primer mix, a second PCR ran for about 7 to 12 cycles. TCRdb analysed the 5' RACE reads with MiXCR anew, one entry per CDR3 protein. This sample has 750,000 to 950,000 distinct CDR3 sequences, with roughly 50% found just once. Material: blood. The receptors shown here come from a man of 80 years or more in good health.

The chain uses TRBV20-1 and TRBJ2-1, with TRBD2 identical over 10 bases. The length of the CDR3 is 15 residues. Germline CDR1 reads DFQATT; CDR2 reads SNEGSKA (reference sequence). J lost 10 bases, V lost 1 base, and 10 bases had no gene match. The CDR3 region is CSARGGLAGVREQFF. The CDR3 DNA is TGCAGTGCTAGAGGTGGGCTAGCGGGAGTGCGGGAGCAGTTCTTC.

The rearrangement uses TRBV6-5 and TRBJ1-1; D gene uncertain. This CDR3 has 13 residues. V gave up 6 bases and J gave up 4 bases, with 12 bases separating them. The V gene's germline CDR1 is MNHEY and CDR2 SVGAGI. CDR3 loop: CASSRGWGTEAFF. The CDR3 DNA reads TGTGCCAGCAGCCGCGGTTGGGGCACTGAAGCTTTCTTT.

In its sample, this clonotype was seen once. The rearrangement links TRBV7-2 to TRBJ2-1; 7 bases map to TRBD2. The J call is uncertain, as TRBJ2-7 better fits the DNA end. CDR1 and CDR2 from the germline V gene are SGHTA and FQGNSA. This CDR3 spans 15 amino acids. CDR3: CASERGGSSYNEQYF. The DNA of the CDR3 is TGTGCCAGCGAGCGTGGCGGGAGCTCCTACAATGAGCAGTACTTC.

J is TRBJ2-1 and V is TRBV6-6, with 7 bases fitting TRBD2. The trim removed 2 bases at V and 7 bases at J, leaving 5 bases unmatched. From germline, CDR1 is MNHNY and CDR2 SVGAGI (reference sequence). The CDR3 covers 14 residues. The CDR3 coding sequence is TGTGCCAGCAGTTACGGGAGGGGAAAAAATGAGCAGTTCTTC. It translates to CASSYGRGKNEQFF.

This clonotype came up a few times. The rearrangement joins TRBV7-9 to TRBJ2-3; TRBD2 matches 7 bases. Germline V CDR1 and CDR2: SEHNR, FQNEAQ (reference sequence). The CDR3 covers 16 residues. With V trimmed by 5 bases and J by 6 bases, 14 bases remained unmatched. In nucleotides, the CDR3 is TGTGCCAGCAGCGCCGGGTCCCGCGGGAGTGTGGATACGCAGTATTTT. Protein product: CASSAGSRGSVDTQYF.

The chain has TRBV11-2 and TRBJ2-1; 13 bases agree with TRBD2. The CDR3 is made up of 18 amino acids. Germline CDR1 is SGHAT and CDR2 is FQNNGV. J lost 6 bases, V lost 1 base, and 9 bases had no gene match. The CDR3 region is CASSLGRGLAGLGNEQFF. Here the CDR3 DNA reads TGTGCCAGCAGCTTAGGAAGGGGACTAGCGGGGTTAGGCAATGAGCAGTTCTTC.

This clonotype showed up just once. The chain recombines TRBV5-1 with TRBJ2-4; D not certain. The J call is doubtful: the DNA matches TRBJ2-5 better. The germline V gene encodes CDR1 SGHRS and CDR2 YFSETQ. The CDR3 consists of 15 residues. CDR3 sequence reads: CASRSGPLRPETQYF. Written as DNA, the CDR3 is TGCGCCAGCAGATCCGGCCCTCTACGACCGGAGACCCAGTACTTC.

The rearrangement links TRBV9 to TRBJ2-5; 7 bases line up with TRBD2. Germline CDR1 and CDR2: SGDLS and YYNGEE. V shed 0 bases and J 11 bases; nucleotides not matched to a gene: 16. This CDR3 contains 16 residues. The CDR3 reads CASSVEVGGIGDEQYF. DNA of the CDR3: TGTGCCAGCAGCGTAGAAGTGGGAGGGATCGGCGATGAGCAGTACTTC. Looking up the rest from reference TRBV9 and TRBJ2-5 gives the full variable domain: DSGVTQTPKHLITATGQRVTLRCSPRSGDLSVYWYQQSLDQGLQFLIQYYNGEERAKGNILERFSAQQFPDLHSELNLSSLELGDSALYFCASSVEVGGIGDEQYFGPGTRLLVL.

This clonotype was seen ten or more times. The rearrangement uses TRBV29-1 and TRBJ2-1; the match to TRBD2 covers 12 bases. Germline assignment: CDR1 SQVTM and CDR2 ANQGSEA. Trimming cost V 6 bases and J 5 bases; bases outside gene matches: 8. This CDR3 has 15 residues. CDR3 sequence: CSVKVTSGRNNEQFF. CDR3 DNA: TGCAGCGTCAAAGTTACTAGCGGGAGGAACAATGAGCAGTTCTTC.

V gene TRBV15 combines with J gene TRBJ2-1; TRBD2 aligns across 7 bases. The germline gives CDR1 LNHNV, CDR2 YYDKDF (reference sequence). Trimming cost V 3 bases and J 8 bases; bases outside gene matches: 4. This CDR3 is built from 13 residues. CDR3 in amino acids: CATSRGEGDEQFF. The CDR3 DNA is TGTGCCACCAGCAGGGGGGAGGGAGATGAGCAGTTCTTC.

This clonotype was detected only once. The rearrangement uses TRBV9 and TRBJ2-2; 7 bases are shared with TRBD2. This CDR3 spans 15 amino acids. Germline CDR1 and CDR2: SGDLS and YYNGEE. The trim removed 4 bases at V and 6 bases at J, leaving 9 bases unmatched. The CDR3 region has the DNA TGTGCCAGCAGCCCGACGGGACTATTTTCCGGGGAGCTGTTTTTT. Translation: CASSPTGLFSGELFF.

CDR3 loop: CASSPRREGTEAFF. CDR3 nucleotides: TGTGCCAGCAGCCCGAGGAGGGAAGGAACTGAAGCTTTCTTT. V and J are TRBV11-1 and TRBJ1-1; D is undetermined. The CDR3 is 14 amino acids. CDR1 is SGHAT, CDR2 FQDESV, per germline (reference sequence). V shed 5 bases and J shed 5 bases, with 15 bases lying between them.

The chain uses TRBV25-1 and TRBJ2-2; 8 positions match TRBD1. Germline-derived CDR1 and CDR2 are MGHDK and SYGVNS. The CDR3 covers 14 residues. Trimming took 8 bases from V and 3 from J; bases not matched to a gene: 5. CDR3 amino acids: CASPDRGDTGELFF. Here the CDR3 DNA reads TGTGCCAGCCCCGACAGGGGCGACACCGGGGAGCTGTTTTTT. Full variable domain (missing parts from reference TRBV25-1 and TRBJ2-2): EADIYQTPRYLVIGTGKKITLECSQTMGHDKMYWYQQDPGMELHLIHYSYGVNSTEKGDLSSESTVSRIRTEHFPLTLESARPSHTSQYLCASPDRGDTGELFFGEGSRLTVL.